This entry features one T cell receptor beta chain sequence. Time point here: recipient sample about 28 days before transplant, after cytoreduction. Produced via immunoSEQ multiplex PCR; TCRdb's table is partial and in-frame only. The data contain 25,000 to 30,000 clones, 82% of them singletons. This sample is part of a study of T cell clonotyping in hematopoietic cell transplantation. The starting material was peripheral blood mononuclear cells, obtained before stem cell transplant. This TCR derives from a man in his forties with acute myeloid leukemia. Some clones in this sample may be carry-over from other donors' samples.

In DNA form, the CDR3 reads TGTGCCACCAGCAGAGTGGAGGGGGGAGCCTCGTCCTACGAGCAGTACTTC. It specifies CATSRVEGGASSYEQYF. This chain links TRBV15 with TRBJ2-7; the D gene could be TRBD1 or TRBD2 (6 bases each). CDR3 length: 17 amino acids. CDR1 is LNHNV and CDR2 is YYDKDF in the germline V gene (reference sequence). Trimming shortened V by 1 base and J by 1 base, and 17 bases separated the two germline ends.